Shown below are 17 T cell receptor beta chains from a single sample sequenced in a study of shared clonotypes between healthy human individuals. Data came from immunoSEQ multiplex PCR; TCRdb stores just in-frame clones and leaves some out. The sample comprises about 2.3 million clones, around 90% of which are singletons, and approximately 0.39% rests with the top ten. What was sequenced was naive CD4+ T cells from PBMCs. Subset denoted: CD45RA+ positively selected. The source of these receptors is a man between 18 and 35 years old in good health. Some clones in this sample may be carry-over from other donors' samples.

Turning to this clone: Germline and junction disagree at one end, which may indicate a read error. This chain joins TRBV5-1 and TRBJ2-1; D ambiguous. Germline V gives CDR1 SGHRS, CDR2 YFSETQ. The CDR3 has 15 residues. CDR3 DNA: TGCGCCAGCAGCTTGTCAACAGAATCCTATAATGAGCAGTTCTTC. This gives the protein CASSLSTESYNEQFF.

The chain has TRBV7-6 and TRBJ2-6; tentatively, D is TRBD1 (6 bases). CDR3 length: 15 amino acids. CDR1 is SGHVS and CDR2 is FNYEAQ in the germline V gene. V dropped 4 bases and J dropped 4 bases, with 11 bases sitting between them. The CDR3 spells CASSSTGTGANVLTF. The DNA for the CDR3 is TGTGCCAGCAGCTCGACAGGCACCGGGGCCAACGTCCTGACTTTC.

V usage is TRBV5-1 and J usage is TRBJ1-6; TRBD1 aligns across 7 bases. Germline-derived CDR1 and CDR2 are SGHRS and YFSETQ. J gave up 8 bases and V 4 bases, and 6 bases lay outside the gene matches. The CDR3 spans 14 residues. The CDR3 DNA follows: TGCGCCAGCAGCGTGACAGGGTTCGATTCACCCCTCCACTTT. This gives the protein CASSVTGFDSPLHF.

This rearrangement joins TRBV11-2 to TRBJ1-3, with D unclear. Per germline, CDR1 SGHAT and CDR2 FQNNGV. V was trimmed by 0 bases and J by 4 bases, leaving 13 bases between them. CDR3 length: 16 residues. The CDR3 spells CASSLEGLMGGNTIYF. Here the CDR3 DNA reads TGTGCCAGCAGCTTAGAGGGCTTAATGGGGGGAAACACCATATATTTT.

The rearrangement links TRBV5-1 to TRBJ2-7; either TRBD1 or TRBD2 may supply D (6 bases each). Germline V gene data show CDR1 as SGHRS and CDR2 as YFSETQ. V gave up 0 bases and J gave up 6 bases, with 19 bases separating them. The length of the CDR3 is 16 residues. CDR3 DNA: TGCGCCAGCAGCTTGGGCCCCGGAGGGGGGCTGGGCGAGCAGTACTTC. It yields the protein CASSLGPGGGLGEQYF.

The gene calls are TRBV5-4 and TRBJ2-1; D remains ambiguous. Trimming took 5 bases from V and 6 from J, leaving 12 bases between them. From germline, CDR1 is SGHNT and CDR2 YYREEE (reference sequence). There are 13 residues in the CDR3. The CDR3: CASSSVARNEQFF. The CDR3 DNA sequence: TGTGCCAGCAGTTCAGTGGCGCGCAATGAGCAGTTCTTC.

J is TRBJ2-1 and V is TRBV15, with 12 bases matching TRBD2. This CDR3 has 18 residues. J lost 3 bases, V lost 0 bases, and 6 bases had no gene match. Germline V gene lookup returns CDR1 LNHNV and CDR2 YYDKDF (reference sequence). The CDR3 nucleotides are TGTGCCACCAGCAGAGATAAACTAGCGGGAGGACTCTACAATGAGCAGTTCTTC. It is translated as CATSRDKLAGGLYNEQFF.

This clone has only one observation. The chain carries TRBV6-5 and TRBJ1-2, with TRBD1 matching over 7 bases. The germline gives CDR1 MNHEY, CDR2 SVGAGI. The V gene end was trimmed by 0 bases and the J gene end by 8 bases; junction bases not matched to a gene: 12. This CDR3 is built from 16 residues. CDR3 loop: CASSYSNLDRVDGYTF. CDR3 DNA: TGTGCCAGCAGTTACTCGAATCTTGACAGGGTAGACGGCTACACCTTC.

The chain combines TRBV5-4 with TRBJ2-5, with 12 bases that match TRBD2. The J segment lost 5 bases and the V segment lost 3 bases, leaving 8 bases of the junction unmatched. The CDR3 is 16 amino acids. CDR1 SGHNT and CDR2 YYREEE come from the germline V gene (reference sequence). The CDR3, as DNA: TGTGCCAGCAGCTCCCCCCAGACTAGCGGGAGCGAGACCCAGTACTTC. This translates into CASSSPQTSGSETQYF.

The chain recombines TRBV28 with TRBJ1-2; tentative D call: TRBD1 (5 bases). The V gene lost 5 bases and the J gene lost 8 bases, with 12 bases spanning the gap. From germline, CDR1 is MDHEN and CDR2 SYDVKM. The CDR3 runs 12 residues. The CDR3 spells CASSTPGDGYTF. CDR3 DNA sequence: TGTGCCAGCAGTACCCCGGGGGACGGCTACACCTTC.

V usage is TRBV5-4 and J usage is TRBJ1-1; D is unclear. From germline, CDR1 is SGHNT and CDR2 YYREEE (reference sequence). CDR3 length equals 12 residues. V was clipped by 3 bases and J by 1 base, with 4 bases between them. The DNA of the CDR3 is TGTGCCAGCAGCTGGGGGAACACTGAAGCTTTCTTT. Translated, it gives CASSWGNTEAFF. Full variable domain (remainder filled in from reference TRBV5-4 and TRBJ1-1): ETGVTQSPTHLIKTRGQQVTLRCSSQSGHNTVSWYQQALGQGPQFIFQYYREEENGRGNFPPRFSGLQFPNYSSELNVNALELDDSALYLCASSWGNTEAFFGQGTRLTVV.

The genes are TRBV7-2 and TRBJ2-2; possibly TRBD1 for D (6 bases). There are 15 residues in the CDR3. Germline V gene data show CDR1 as SGHTA and CDR2 as FQGNSA. V shed 5 bases and J shed 6 bases, with 16 bases lying between them. The CDR3 sequence is CASSRNRVPPGELFF. The CDR3 nucleotides read TGTGCCAGCAGCCGCAACAGGGTTCCCCCCGGGGAGCTGTTTTTT.

Turning to this clone: This sample includes further DNA sequences coding for the same CDR3. This chain uses TRBV5-1 with TRBJ1-3; 9 bases are shared with TRBD1. The V and J ends lost 4 bases and 3 bases, in that order; junction bases with no gene match: 5. Germline CDR1 is SGHRS and CDR2 is YFSETQ. CDR3 length equals 15 residues. The DNA for the CDR3 is TGCGCCAGCAGCCCTGGGACAGGGATTGGAAACACCATATATTTT. This codes for CASSPGTGIGNTIYF.

Worth noting for this clone: Other DNA sequences from this sample encode an identical CDR3 as well. The chain has TRBV11-3 and TRBJ2-2, with D unclear. V lost 1 base and J lost 8, with 5 bases in between. Germline loops: CDR1 SGHNT, CDR2 YENEEA. CDR3 length: 12 amino acids. This chain's CDR3 is CASSLGPGELFF. The CDR3 DNA is TGTGCCAGCAGCTTAGGACCTGGGGAGCTGTTTTTT.

The count of this clone is one. V usage is TRBV5-4 and J usage is TRBJ1-2, with D perhaps matching TRBD1 (6 bases). The CDR3 is 14 residues long. Trimming stripped 4 bases from V and 6 bases from J, with 16 bases between. Germline values: CDR1 SGHNT, CDR2 YYREEE (reference sequence). CDR3 amino acids: CASSPRTGTHGYTF. DNA for the CDR3: TGTGCCAGCAGCCCAAGAACAGGGACGCATGGCTACACCTTC.

This chain links TRBV11-1 with TRBJ2-2; 15 bases match TRBD2. The CDR3 length is 19 residues. With V trimmed by 5 bases and J by 6 bases, 13 bases remained unmatched. Germline V gene data show CDR1 as SGHAT and CDR2 as FQDESV (reference sequence). The CDR3 region is CASSATLGLAGGSPGELFF. For the CDR3, the DNA is TGTGCCAGCAGCGCAACCCTGGGACTAGCGGGAGGATCCCCCGGGGAGCTGTTTTTT. The variable domain in full, completed from reference TRBV11-1 and TRBJ2-2, reads EAEVAQSPRYKITEKSQAVAFWCDPISGHATLYWYRQILGQGPELLVQFQDESVVDDSQLPKDRFSAERLKGVDSTLKIQPAELGDSAMYLCASSATLGLAGGSPGELFFGEGSRLTVL.

The chain links TRBV10-3 to TRBJ2-5; D possibly corresponds to TRBD2 (7 bases). CDR3 length equals 15 residues. Germline V gene lookup returns CDR1 ENHRY and CDR2 SYGVKD. V was pared by 6 bases and J by 4 bases, with 18 bases between. Written as DNA, the CDR3 is TGTGCCATCAGCGACCAGAGGGGGGGGAGAGAGACCCAGTACTTC. Residues: CAISDQRGGRETQYF.